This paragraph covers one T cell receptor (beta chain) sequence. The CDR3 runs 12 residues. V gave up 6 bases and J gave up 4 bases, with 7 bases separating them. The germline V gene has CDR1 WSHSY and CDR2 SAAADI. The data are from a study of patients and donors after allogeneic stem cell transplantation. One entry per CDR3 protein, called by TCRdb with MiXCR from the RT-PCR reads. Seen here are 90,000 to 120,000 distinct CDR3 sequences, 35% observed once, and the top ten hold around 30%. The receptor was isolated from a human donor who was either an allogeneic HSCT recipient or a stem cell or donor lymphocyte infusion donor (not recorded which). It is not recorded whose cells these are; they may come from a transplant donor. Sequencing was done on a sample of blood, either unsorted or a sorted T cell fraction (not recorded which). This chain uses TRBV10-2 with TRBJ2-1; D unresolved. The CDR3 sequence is CASRSWYNEQFF. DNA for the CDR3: TGCGCCAGCAGATCCTGGTACAATGAGCAGTTCTTC.